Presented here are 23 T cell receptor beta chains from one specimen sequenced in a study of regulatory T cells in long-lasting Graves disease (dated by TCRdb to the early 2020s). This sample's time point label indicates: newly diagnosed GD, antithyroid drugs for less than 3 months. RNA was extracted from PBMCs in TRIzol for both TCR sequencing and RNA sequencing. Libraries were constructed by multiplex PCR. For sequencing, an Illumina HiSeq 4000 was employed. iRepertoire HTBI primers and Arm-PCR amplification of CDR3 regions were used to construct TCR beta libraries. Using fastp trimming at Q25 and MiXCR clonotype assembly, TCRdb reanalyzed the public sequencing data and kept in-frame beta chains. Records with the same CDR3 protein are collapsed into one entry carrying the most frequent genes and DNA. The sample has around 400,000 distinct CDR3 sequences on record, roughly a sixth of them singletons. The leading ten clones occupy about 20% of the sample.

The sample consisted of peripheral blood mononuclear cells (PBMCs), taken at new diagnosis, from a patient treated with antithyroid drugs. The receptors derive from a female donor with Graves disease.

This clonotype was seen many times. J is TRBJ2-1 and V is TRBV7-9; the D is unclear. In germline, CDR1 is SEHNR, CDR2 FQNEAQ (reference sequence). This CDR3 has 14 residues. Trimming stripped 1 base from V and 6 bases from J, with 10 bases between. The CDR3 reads CASSLDRLGNEQFF. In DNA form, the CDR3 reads TGTGCCAGCAGCTTAGATCGCCTCGGCAATGAGCAGTTCTTC.

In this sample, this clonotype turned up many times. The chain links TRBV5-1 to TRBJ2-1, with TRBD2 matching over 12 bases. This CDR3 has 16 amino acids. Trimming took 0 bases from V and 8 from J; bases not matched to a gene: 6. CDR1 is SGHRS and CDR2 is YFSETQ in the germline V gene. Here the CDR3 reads CASSLEGLAGGYEQFF. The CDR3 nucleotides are TGCGCCAGCAGCTTGGAGGGACTAGCGGGTGGCTATGAGCAGTTCTTC.

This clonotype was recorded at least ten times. The CDR3 DNA is TGCAGTGCTAGAGATCTTTTACGGACAGAGTACTACGAGCAGTACTTC. Amino acid sequence: CSARDLLRTEYYEQYF. V gene TRBV20-1 combines with J gene TRBJ2-7, with D possibly matching TRBD1 (6 bases). CDR3 size: 16 residues. Germline V gives CDR1 DFQATT, CDR2 SNEGSKA (reference sequence). Trimming shortened V by 0 bases and J by 3 bases, and 18 bases separated the two germline ends.

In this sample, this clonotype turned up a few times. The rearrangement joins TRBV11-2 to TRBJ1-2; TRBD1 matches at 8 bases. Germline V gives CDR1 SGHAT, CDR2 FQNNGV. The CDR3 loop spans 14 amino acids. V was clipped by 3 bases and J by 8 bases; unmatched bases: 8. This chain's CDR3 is CASSFLTGEEGYTF. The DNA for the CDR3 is TGTGCCAGCAGCTTTTTGACAGGGGAGGAAGGCTACACCTTC.

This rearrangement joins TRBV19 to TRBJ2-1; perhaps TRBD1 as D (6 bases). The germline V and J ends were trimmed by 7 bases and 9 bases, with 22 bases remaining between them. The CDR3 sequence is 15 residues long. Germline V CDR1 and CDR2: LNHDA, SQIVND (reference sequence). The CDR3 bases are TGTGCCAGTATCCAAACAGGGTCGTCACACGGTGAGCAGTTCTTC. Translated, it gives CASIQTGSSHGEQFF.

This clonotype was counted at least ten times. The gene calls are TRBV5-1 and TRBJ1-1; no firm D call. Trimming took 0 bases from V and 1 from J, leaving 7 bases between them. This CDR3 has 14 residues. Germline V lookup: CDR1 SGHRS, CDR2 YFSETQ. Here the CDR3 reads CASSLVSENTEAFF. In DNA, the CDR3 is TGCGCCAGCAGCTTGGTCTCAGAGAACACTGAAGCTTTCTTT.

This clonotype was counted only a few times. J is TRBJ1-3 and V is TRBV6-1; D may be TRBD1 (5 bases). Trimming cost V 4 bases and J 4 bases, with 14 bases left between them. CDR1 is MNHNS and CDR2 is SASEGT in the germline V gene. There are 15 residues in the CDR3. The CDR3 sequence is CASSGPPGPGNTIYF. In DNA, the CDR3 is TGTGCCAGCAGTGGCCCCCCGGGGCCCGGAAACACCATATATTTT.

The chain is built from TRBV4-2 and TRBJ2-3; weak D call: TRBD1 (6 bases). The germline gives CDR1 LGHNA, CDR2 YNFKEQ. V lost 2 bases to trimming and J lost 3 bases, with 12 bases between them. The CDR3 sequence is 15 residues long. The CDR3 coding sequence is TGTGCCAGCAGCCAACGGCTGGGGGCGACAGATACGCAGTATTTT. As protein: CASSQRLGATDTQYF.

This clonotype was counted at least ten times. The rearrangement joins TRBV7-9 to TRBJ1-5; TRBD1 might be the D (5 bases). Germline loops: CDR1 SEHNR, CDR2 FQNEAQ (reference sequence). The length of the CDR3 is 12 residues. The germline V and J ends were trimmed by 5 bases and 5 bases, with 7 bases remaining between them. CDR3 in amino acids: CASSETDQPQHF. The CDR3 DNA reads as TGTGCCAGCAGCGAGACAGATCAGCCCCAGCATTTT.

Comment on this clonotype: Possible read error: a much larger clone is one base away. The CDR3: CASGSRNTEAFF. The DNA of the CDR3 is TGTGCCAGCGGTTCCAGGAACACTGAAGCTTTCTTT. The V gene is TRBV6-2 or TRBV6-3, the J gene TRBJ1-1, with D unclear. With 8 bases removed from V and 1 base from J, the gap between germline ends came to 8 bases. The CDR3 runs to 12 residues. The germline CDR1 and CDR2 sequences are MNHEY and SVGEGT.

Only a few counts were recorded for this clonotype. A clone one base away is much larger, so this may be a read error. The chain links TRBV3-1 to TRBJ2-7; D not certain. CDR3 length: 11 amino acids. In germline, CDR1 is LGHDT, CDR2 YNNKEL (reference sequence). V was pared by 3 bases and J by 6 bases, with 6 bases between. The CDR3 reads CASSHQVEQYF. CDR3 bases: TGTGCCAGCAGCCACCAGGTCGAGCAGTACTTC.

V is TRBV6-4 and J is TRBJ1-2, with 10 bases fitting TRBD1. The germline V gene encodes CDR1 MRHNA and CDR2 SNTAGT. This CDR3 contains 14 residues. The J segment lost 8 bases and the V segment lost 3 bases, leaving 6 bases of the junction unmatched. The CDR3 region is CASSEGQGSFGYTF. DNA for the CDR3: TGTGCCAGCAGTGAGGGACAGGGGAGCTTCGGCTACACCTTC.

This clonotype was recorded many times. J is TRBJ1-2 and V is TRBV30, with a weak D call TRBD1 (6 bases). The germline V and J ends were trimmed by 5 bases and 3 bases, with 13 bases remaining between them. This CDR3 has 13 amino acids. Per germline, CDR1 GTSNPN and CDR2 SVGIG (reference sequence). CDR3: CAWADSVDYGYTF. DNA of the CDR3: TGTGCCTGGGCGGACAGTGTGGACTATGGCTACACCTTC.

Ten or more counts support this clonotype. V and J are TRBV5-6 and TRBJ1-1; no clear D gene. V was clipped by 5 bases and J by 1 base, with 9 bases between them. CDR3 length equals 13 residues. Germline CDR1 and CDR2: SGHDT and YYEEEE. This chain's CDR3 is CASSPDPNTEAFF. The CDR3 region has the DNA TGTGCCAGCAGTCCGGACCCGAACACTGAAGCTTTCTTT.

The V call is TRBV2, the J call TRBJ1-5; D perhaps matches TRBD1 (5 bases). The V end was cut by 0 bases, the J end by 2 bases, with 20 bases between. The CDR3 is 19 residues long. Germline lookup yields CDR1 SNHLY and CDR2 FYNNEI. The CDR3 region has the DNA TGTGCCAGCAGTGAAGCGCTTCGTGTGGTAGCACAGGGCAATCAGCCCCAGCATTTT. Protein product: CASSEALRVVAQGNQPQHF.

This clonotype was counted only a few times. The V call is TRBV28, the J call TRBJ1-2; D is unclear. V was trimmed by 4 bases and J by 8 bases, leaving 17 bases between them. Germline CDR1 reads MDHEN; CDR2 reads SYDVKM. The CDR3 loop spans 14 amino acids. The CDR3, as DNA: TGTGCCAGCAGTTACTCGCGCAAGGTAGAAGGCTACACCTTC. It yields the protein CASSYSRKVEGYTF.

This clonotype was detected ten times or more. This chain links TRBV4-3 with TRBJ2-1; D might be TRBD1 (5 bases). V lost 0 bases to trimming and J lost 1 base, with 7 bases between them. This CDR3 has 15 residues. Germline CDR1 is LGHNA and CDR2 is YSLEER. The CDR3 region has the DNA TGCGCCAGCAGCCAAGACAGGGAATCCTACAATGAGCAGTTCTTC. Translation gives CASSQDRESYNEQFF.

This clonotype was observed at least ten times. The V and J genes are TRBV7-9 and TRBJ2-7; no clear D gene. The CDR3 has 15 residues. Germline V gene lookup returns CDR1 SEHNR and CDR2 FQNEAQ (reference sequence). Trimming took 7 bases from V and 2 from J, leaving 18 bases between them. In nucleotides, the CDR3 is TGTGCCAGCACCCACCTGTCGGGTGGTACCTACGAGCAGTACTTC. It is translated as CASTHLSGGTYEQYF.

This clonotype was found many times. As DNA, the CDR3 is TGTGCCATCAGTGAGAATCGAGGGACAGCGATAAATGAGCAGTTCTTC. Encoded protein: CAISENRGTAINEQFF. The chain has TRBV10-3 and TRBJ2-5; TRBD1 agrees at 7 bases. The DNA end is more similar to TRBJ2-1, so the J call may be wrong. The CDR3 covers 16 residues. CDR1 and CDR2 (germline): ENHRY, SYGVKD.

CDR3 residues: CASSLPSHGGEAVQETQYF. The CDR3 DNA reads as TGTGCCAGCAGCTTACCCTCTCACGGGGGGGAGGCGGTCCAAGAGACCCAGTACTTC. This chain links TRBV7-9 with TRBJ2-5, with 8 positions matching TRBD2. V was pared by 2 bases and J by 1 base, with 15 bases of the junction left unmatched. Germline CDR1 reads SEHNR; CDR2 reads FQNEAQ (reference sequence). The CDR3 is made up of 19 amino acids.

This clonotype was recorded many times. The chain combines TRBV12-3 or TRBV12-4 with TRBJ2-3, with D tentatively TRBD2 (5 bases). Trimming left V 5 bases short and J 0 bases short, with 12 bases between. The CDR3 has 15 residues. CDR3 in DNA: TGTGCCAGCAGTCCAATAGCGACCAGCACAGATACGCAGTATTTT. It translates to CASSPIATSTDTQYF.

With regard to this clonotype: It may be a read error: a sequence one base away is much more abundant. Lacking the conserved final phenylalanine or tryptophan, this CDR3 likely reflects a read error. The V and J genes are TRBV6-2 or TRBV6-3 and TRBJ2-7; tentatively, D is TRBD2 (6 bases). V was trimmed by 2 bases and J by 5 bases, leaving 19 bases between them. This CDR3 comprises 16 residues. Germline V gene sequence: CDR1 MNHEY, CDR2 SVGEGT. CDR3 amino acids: CASSYGMGGSVDEQYS. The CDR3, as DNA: TGTGCCAGCAGTTACGGGATGGGGGGTTCGGTTGACGAGCAGTACTCC.

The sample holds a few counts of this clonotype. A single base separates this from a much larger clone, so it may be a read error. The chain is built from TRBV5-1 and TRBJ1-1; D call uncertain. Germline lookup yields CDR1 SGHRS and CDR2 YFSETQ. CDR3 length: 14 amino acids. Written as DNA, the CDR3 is TGCGCCAGCAGCTTAGGCCCATCGAACACTGAAGCTTCCTTT. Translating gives CASSLGPSNTEASF.